This T cell receptor (beta chain) was observed in a study of OX40 agonist ivuxolimab in advanced cancers. Overall study findings and caveats: In a subset of nonresponders, normalized T-cell clonal expansion was also low. CD8+ T cells showed, on average, more clonal expansion than CD4+ cells.

The V gene's germline CDR1 is SGHAT and CDR2 FQNNGV. The CDR3 has 14 amino acids. The V segment lost 7 bases and the J segment 5 bases; nucleotides outside the gene matches: 8. Regarding this clone: Its antigen is still unknown.

Libraries were prepared by immunoSEQ multiplex PCR; TCRdb keeps only in-frame clonotypes and omits some of them. The sample comprises around 53,000 clones, around 84% of which are singletons, and around 20% rests with the top ten. The receptor's source is an adult with an advanced solid tumor such as melanoma, head and neck, liver or kidney cancer. The rearrangement links TRBV11-2 to TRBJ2-7; 10 bases match TRBD2. Material: CD4+ or CD8+ T cells sorted from blood, obtained in a trial of the OX40 agonist ivuxolimab. The CDR3 loop is CASTLSGGRNEQYF. The CDR3 nucleotides are TGTGCCAGCACCCTTAGCGGGGGGCGGAACGAGCAGTACTTC. The full variable domain, its missing parts supplied by reference TRBV11-2 and TRBJ2-7, is EAGVAQSPRYKIIEKRQSVAFWCNPISGHATLYWYQQILGQGPKLLIQFQNNGVVDDSQLPKDRFSAERLKGVDSTLKIQPAKLEDSAVYLCASTLSGGRNEQYFGPGTRLTVT.